The next 27 T cell receptor beta chains were all read from a single sample in a study of post-analysis software for immune sequencing data. Study observations and caveats: Patients carried 5 or 6 TRBV segments more frequently than controls did, and TRBV5-6, TRBV5-1 and TRBV20-1 were among them.

No antigen has been assigned to these receptors. The TCR beta cDNA libraries contained unique molecular identifiers. TCRdb re-called the PCR reads through MiXCR, storing one row per CDR3 protein. This sample yields about 810,000 distinct CDR3 sequences, of which approximately 50% are seen a single time; approximately 4.5% belongs to the top ten. Sequenced input: blood. The receptors stem from a girl aged 5-17 years with multiple sclerosis.

The CDR3 DNA reads TGTGCCAGCAGCCCCCGGTGGGGAGGGCCTCCAGAGACCCAGTACTTC. It translates to CASSPRWGGPPETQYF. This rearrangement joins TRBV3-1 to TRBJ2-5; TRBD2 matches at 7 bases. Germline V gene lookup returns CDR1 LGHDT and CDR2 YNNKEL (reference sequence). With 4 bases clipped from V and 4 bases from J, the junction kept 12 bases outside the gene matches. CDR3 size: 16 residues.

The rearrangement uses TRBV7-2 and TRBJ1-6, with D unclear. The CDR3 spans 16 residues. Trimming pared 0 bases from V and 7 bases from J, leaving 13 bases between. Germline lookup yields CDR1 SGHTA and CDR2 FQGNSA. In DNA, the CDR3 is TGTGCCAGCAGCTTAGCCCCCGGCGGGTCGAATTCACCCCTCCACTTT. Translation gives CASSLAPGGSNSPLHF.

The V gene is TRBV20-1, the J gene TRBJ1-2, with D unresolved. V was cut by 2 bases and J by 3 bases, with 10 bases left in between. Germline CDR1 DFQATT, CDR2 SNEGSKA (reference sequence). The CDR3 consists of 13 residues. Here the CDR3 DNA reads TGCAGTGCTAGAAAGGGTTCGGACTATGGCTACACCTTC. Residues: CSARKGSDYGYTF.

V gene TRBV27 combines with J gene TRBJ2-1, with 13 bases that match TRBD2. Per the germline V gene, CDR1 is MNHEY and CDR2 is SMNVEV (reference sequence). The CDR3 contains 19 residues. The V and J ends lost 6 bases and 0 bases, in that order; junction bases with no gene match: 11. The DNA for the CDR3 is TGTGCCAGCAGCACTCAACGGACTAGCGGGAGCAGCTCCTACAATGAGCAGTTCTTC. It specifies CASSTQRTSGSSSYNEQFF.

A few counts support this clonotype. The J gene is TRBJ2-5, the V gene TRBV11-2; a weak D match, TRBD2 (5 bases). The CDR3 has 13 residues. Trimming stripped 8 bases from V and 11 bases from J, with 21 bases between. Germline CDR1 reads SGHAT; CDR2 reads FQNNGV. This CDR3 is CASGNAYSWEQYF. The CDR3 coding sequence is TGTGCCAGCGGGAACGCATATTCATGGGAGCAGTACTTC.

The chain employs TRBV7-8 and TRBJ2-1, with 13 bases identical to TRBD2. The CDR3 runs 20 residues. Germline loops: CDR1 SGHVS, CDR2 FQNEAQ. Trimming cost V 4 bases and J 0 bases; bases outside gene matches: 12. CDR3 sequence: CASSYPRGLAGRGSYNEQFF. CDR3 bases: TGTGCCAGCAGCTACCCTCGGGGACTAGCGGGGCGAGGCTCCTACAATGAGCAGTTCTTC.

The chain joins TRBV14 to TRBJ2-1, with D possibly matching TRBD2 (5 bases). This CDR3 comprises 17 residues. The germline V gene has CDR1 SGHDN and CDR2 FVKESK. V was pared by 4 bases and J by 7 bases, with 23 bases between. In DNA form, the CDR3 reads TGTGCCAGCAGCCTTAACGGGTGGCGGGTCCAAAAGAATGAGCAGTTCTTC. Translating it yields CASSLNGWRVQKNEQFF.

As DNA, the CDR3 is TGTGCCAGCAGAAAACTGGGACCGGGCTACGAGCAGTACTTC. Residues: CASRKLGPGYEQYF. The chain recombines TRBV2 with TRBJ2-1; D tentatively reads TRBD1 or TRBD2 (5 bases each). With the DNA end fitting TRBJ2-7 better, the J assignment may be wrong. The V gene's germline CDR1 is SNHLY and CDR2 FYNNEI. The CDR3 loop spans 14 amino acids.

This clonotype was counted many times. This chain uses TRBV27 with TRBJ2-1, with TRBD2 identical over 11 bases. The CDR3 extends over 16 amino acids. V was clipped by 2 bases and J by 4 bases; unmatched bases: 4. The V gene's germline CDR1 is MNHEY and CDR2 SMNVEV (reference sequence). The CDR3 spells CASSLEASGGYNEQFF. In nucleotides, the CDR3 is TGTGCCAGCAGTTTAGAGGCTAGCGGGGGGTACAATGAGCAGTTCTTC.

A few counts support this clonotype. The J gene is TRBJ2-5, the V gene TRBV12-3 or TRBV12-4; 13 bases are a match to TRBD2. The CDR3 covers 15 residues. V was pared by 4 bases and J by 1 base, with 0 bases of the junction left unmatched. The CDR3 region is CASSWTSGSQETQYF. CDR3 coding DNA: TGTGCCAGCAGTTGGACTAGCGGGAGCCAAGAGACCCAGTACTTC.

This clonotype was detected only a few times. J is TRBJ2-3 and V is TRBV7-9, with TRBD1 matching over 7 bases. V was pared by 5 bases and J by 0 bases, with 5 bases of the junction left unmatched. There are 15 residues in the CDR3. In germline, CDR1 is SEHNR, CDR2 FQNEAQ (reference sequence). The CDR3 region is CASSRQGSSTDTQYF. DNA for the CDR3: TGTGCCAGCAGCAGACAGGGTTCTAGCACAGATACGCAGTATTTT.

This clonotype was detected a few times. The chain recombines TRBV20-1 with TRBJ2-5, with no clear D. From germline, CDR1 is DFQATT and CDR2 SNEGSKA (reference sequence). The CDR3 loop spans 13 amino acids. V was trimmed by 2 bases and J by 5 bases, leaving 12 bases between them. The CDR3, as DNA: TGCAGTGCTAGACCTTTGGCTTGGGAGACCCAGTACTTC. This translates into CSARPLAWETQYF.

The V call is TRBV28, the J call TRBJ2-7, with 8 bases fitting TRBD2. The germline V gene has CDR1 MDHEN and CDR2 SYDVKM. The CDR3 runs 18 residues. V shed 4 bases and J 4 bases; nucleotides not matched to a gene: 18. CDR3 in amino acids: CASSSPAPGTRGGYEQYF. The CDR3 DNA is TGTGCCAGCAGTTCCCCTGCCCCCGGGACTAGGGGTGGGTACGAGCAGTACTTC.

CDR3: CASSPYGVDEQFF. CDR3 nucleotides: TGTGCCAGCAGTCCCTACGGTGTGGATGAGCAGTTCTTC. This sequence joins TRBV12-3 or TRBV12-4 and TRBJ2-1; no clear D. Between the trimmed V and J ends, which lost 5 bases and 8 bases, there was a span of 13 bases. The CDR3 has 13 amino acids.

The rearrangement uses TRBV6-1 and TRBJ2-7, with 8 bases lining up with TRBD1. With V trimmed by 4 bases and J by 1 base, 0 bases remained unmatched. This CDR3 spans 13 amino acids. Germline-derived CDR1 and CDR2 are MNHNS and SASEGT. As DNA, the CDR3 is TGTGCCAGCAGTGGACAGGGGTCCTACGAGCAGTACTTC. Its protein is CASSGQGSYEQYF.

The chain recombines TRBV12-3 or TRBV12-4 with TRBJ1-1; 9 positions agree with TRBD1. Unmatched junction bases numbered 5, after V lost 5 bases and J lost 1 base. This CDR3 has 15 residues. For the CDR3, the DNA is TGTGCCAGCAGTCCACAGGGGGCGCGGAACACTGAAGCTTTCTTT. Its translation is CASSPQGARNTEAFF.

The chain recombines TRBV6-5 with TRBJ2-3; possible D gene TRBD2, 5 bases. CDR1 is MNHEY, CDR2 SVGAGI, per germline. The CDR3 consists of 13 residues. V lost 4 bases and J 14 bases, leaving 19 bases between the germline ends. The CDR3 reads CASSFKEGWGRYF. Here the CDR3 DNA reads TGTGCCAGCAGTTTTAAAGAGGGCTGGGGAAGGTATTTT.

The chain links TRBV3-1 to TRBJ2-7; tentatively, D is TRBD2 (5 bases). This CDR3 is 11 amino acids long. Trimming cost V 8 bases and J 5 bases, with 10 bases left between them. Looked up from germline, CDR1 is LGHDT and CDR2 is YNNKEL (reference sequence). In nucleotides, the CDR3 is TGTGCCAGCCGAGTCGGGGACGAGCAGTACTTC. Translating gives CASRVGDEQYF.

This clonotype was seen only once. This chain joins TRBV10-3 and TRBJ2-7, with 7 bases fitting TRBD2. The ends lost 6 bases at V and 6 bases at J; junction bases unmatched: 14. The CDR3 runs to 15 residues. Germline V gene sequence: CDR1 ENHRY, CDR2 SYGVKD. DNA of the CDR3: TGTGCCATCAGGTCGGGACTAAAGGTGAGCCGCGAGCAGTACTTC. Translated: CAIRSGLKVSREQYF.

This clonotype turned up a few times. The chain uses TRBV20-1 and TRBJ2-3, with D unresolved. Trimming stripped 6 bases from V and 6 bases from J, with 13 bases between. The CDR3 length is 12 residues. Germline V gene data show CDR1 as DFQATT and CDR2 as SNEGSKA (reference sequence). CDR3 in DNA: TGCAGTGCCTCCCTATCCAAGGATACGCAGTATTTT. Residues: CSASLSKDTQYF.

The chain carries TRBV2 and TRBJ2-3, with D tentatively TRBD1 (6 bases). Looked up from germline, CDR1 is SNHLY and CDR2 is FYNNEI. Trimming stripped 4 bases from V and 1 base from J, with 9 bases between. CDR3 length equals 14 residues. CDR3 DNA sequence: TGTGCCAGCAGTGTACAGGGTGGCACAGATACGCAGTATTTT. Translated: CASSVQGGTDTQYF. The full variable domain, completed using reference TRBV2 and TRBJ2-3, is EPEVTQTPSHQVTQMGQEVILRCVPISNHLYFYWYRQILGQKVEFLVSFYNNEISEKSEIFDDQFSVERPDGSNFTLKIRSTKLEDSAMYFCASSVQGGTDTQYFGPGTRLTVL.

The chain is built from TRBV7-3 and TRBJ2-7; maybe TRBD1 (7 bases). Germline CDR1 reads SGHTA; CDR2 reads FQGTGA. Trimming shortened V by 5 bases and J by 0 bases, and 17 bases separated the two germline ends. The CDR3 runs 16 residues. DNA of the CDR3: TGTGCCAGCAGCGAGGGGGCGCGGGACGGCTCCTACGAGCAGTACTTC. This gives the protein CASSEGARDGSYEQYF.

A few counts support this clonotype. CDR3 coding DNA: TGTGCCAGCAGATCCCCGGGGAGCACAGATACGCAGTATTTT. It is translated as CASRSPGSTDTQYF. J is TRBJ2-3 and V is TRBV11-1, with a tentative D call TRBD2 (5 bases). The CDR3 contains 14 residues. Germline lookup yields CDR1 SGHAT and CDR2 FQDESV (reference sequence). V shed 6 bases and J shed 0 bases, with 10 bases lying between them. The complete variable domain, with remaining parts taken from reference TRBV11-1 and TRBJ2-3, reads EAEVAQSPRYKITEKSQAVAFWCDPISGHATLYWYRQILGQGPELLVQFQDESVVDDSQLPKDRFSAERLKGVDSTLKIQPAELGDSAMYLCASRSPGSTDTQYFGPGTRLTVL.

This rearrangement joins TRBV20-1 to TRBJ2-5; D may be TRBD1 or TRBD2 (5 bases each). The CDR3 spans 12 residues. Germline V gives CDR1 DFQATT, CDR2 SNEGSKA (reference sequence). Trimming took 3 bases from V and 4 from J, leaving 9 bases between them. The CDR3 bases are TGCAGTGCTAGGGGGGTATCAGAGACCCAGTACTTC. Translation gives CSARGVSETQYF.

V gene TRBV14 combines with J gene TRBJ2-1, with D tentatively TRBD2 (5 bases). The CDR3 is made up of 16 amino acids. V dropped 1 base and J dropped 6 bases, with 16 bases sitting between them. Germline loops: CDR1 SGHDN, CDR2 FVKESK. CDR3 protein: CASSQVEKRALNEQFF. CDR3 nucleotides: TGTGCCAGCAGCCAAGTTGAGAAGAGGGCCCTCAATGAGCAGTTCTTC.

The J gene is TRBJ2-1, the V gene TRBV5-1; TRBD2 agrees at 9 bases. V gave up 4 bases and J gave up 7 bases; unmatched junction bases: 9. Germline loops: CDR1 SGHRS, CDR2 YFSETQ. The CDR3 extends over 15 amino acids. In DNA, the CDR3 is TGCGCCAGCAGCATAGGACTAGCGATTTGGAATGAGCAGTTCTTC. This codes for CASSIGLAIWNEQFF.

The chain employs TRBV29-1 and TRBJ2-5, with a possible D match to TRBD2 (8 bases). This CDR3 has 14 amino acids. CDR1 is SQVTM, CDR2 ANQGSEA, per germline. Between the trimmed V and J ends, which lost 7 bases and 11 bases, there was a span of 26 bases. This CDR3 is CSASREGARTEQYF. The DNA of the CDR3 is TGCAGCGCCTCCCGGGAGGGGGCACGCACGGAGCAGTACTTC.